The 4 T cell receptor beta chains given below trace back to one sample, sequenced in a study of PD-1 blockade in classical Hodgkin lymphoma (dated by TCRdb to the early 2020s). This specimen's time point label, per the study, means: cycle 4 day 1 (C4D1), after less than 7 weeks of nivolumab. Every trial patient had relapsed following autologous stem cell transplantation, and prior brentuximab vedotin exposure was what differed among cohorts A, B and C. A Miltenyi CD8+ T cell isolation kit was used for magnetic negative selection to purify CD8+ T cells from thawed PBMCs. Preparation of the library involved the immunoSEQ multiplex PCR assay. TCRdb's version of the immuneACCESS table is confined to in-frame rearrangements and falls short of the full clone set. An unresolved V gene accounts for under half of the shortfall where checked; the remainder is of unknown origin. The sample table records some 14,000 clones; 75% to 90% of these occur just once. The ten largest clones capture under 20% of the sample.

The starting material was CD8+ T cells from blood, obtained before the fourth cycle of nivolumab. The receptors come from a human donor with classical Hodgkin lymphoma.

The gene calls are TRBV15 and TRBJ1-6, with D perhaps matching TRBD1 (5 bases). V was shortened by 1 base and J by 12 bases, with 22 bases between the two germline ends. Germline loops: CDR1 LNHNV, CDR2 YYDKDF (reference sequence). The CDR3 totals 17 residues. The CDR3 sequence: CATSRVGTSARSGPLHF. As DNA, the CDR3 is TGTGCCACCAGCAGAGTAGGGACTTCCGCCCGGAGTGGACCCCTCCACTTT. Complete variable domain (other parts from reference TRBV15 and TRBJ1-6): DAMVIQNPRYQVTQFGKPVTLSCSQTLNHNVMYWYQQKSSQAPKLLFHYYDKDFNNEADTPDNFQSRRPNTSFCFLDIRSPGLGDTAMYLCATSRVGTSARSGPLHFGNGTRLTVT.

This clone was seen once. V gene TRBV19 combines with J gene TRBJ2-3; D remains ambiguous. CDR1 LNHDA and CDR2 SQIVND come from the germline V gene (reference sequence). The CDR3 spans 10 residues. The chain's CDR3 is CATSSDTQYF. The CDR3 nucleotides are TGTGCGACAAGCTCGGATACGCAGTATTTT.

V usage is TRBV27 and J usage is TRBJ2-1, with TRBD2 matching 9 bases. Trimming removed 2 bases from V and 0 bases from J; junction bases left unmatched: 2. The CDR3 has 16 residues. Germline V gene lookup returns CDR1 MNHEY and CDR2 SMNVEV (reference sequence). The CDR3 is CASSLSGRSSYNEQFF. In DNA form, the CDR3 reads TGTGCCAGCAGTTTAAGCGGGAGGAGCTCCTACAATGAGCAGTTCTTC.

The CDR3 sequence is CASSSLGDWEQYF. As DNA, the CDR3 is TGTGCCAGCAGCTCACTTGGGGATTGGGAGCAGTACTTC. V usage is TRBV5-4 and J usage is TRBJ2-7, with D unclear. V was clipped by 3 bases and J by 7 bases, with 14 bases between them. The CDR3 runs 13 residues. CDR1 SGHNT and CDR2 YYREEE come from the germline V gene (reference sequence).